In this sample, the clone carrying this T cell receptor (beta chain) turned up a few times. This record comes from a study of shared clonotypes between healthy human individuals. The deep-level immunoSEQ assay was used. Measured with immunoSEQ multiplex PCR; TCRdb has only the in-frame clones, and not every one. There are 2 million to 2.5 million clones in the sample; approximately 93% occur only once, and about 0.37% lies in the top ten. The CDR3 spans 15 residues. Germline values: CDR1 LGHNA, CDR2 YNFKEQ. Trimming stripped 1 base from V and 0 bases from J, with 6 bases between. The V gene is TRBV4-2, the J gene TRBJ2-2; D not resolved. This clonotype was obtained from a man between 18 and 35 years old in good health. Some clones in this sample may be carry-over from other donors' samples. The sample was naive CD4+ T cells from PBMCs. Subset given: CD45RA+ positively selected. CDR3 sequence: CASSQGGTNTGELFF. The CDR3, as DNA: TGTGCCAGCAGCCAAGGGGGAACGAACACCGGGGAGCTGTTTTTT.